These T cell receptor beta chains were read from a single sample in a study of cytomegalovirus exposure and HLA in healthy donors. The protocol was immunoSEQ multiplex PCR, while the TCRdb copy is restricted to in-frame clones and leaves out a portion. The listing records about 130,000 clones. Sequenced material: PBMCs. Every receptor here comes from a woman between 35 and 50 years old in good health and CMV-seronegative. Both conserved end residues are part of each CDR3. D genes are given only for firm matches.

>TRBJ2-6|.|TRBV11-3
TGTGCCAGCAGCTTAGCCCCCTTGTCTGGGGCCAACGTCCTGACTTTC
CASSLAPLSGANVLTF
>TRBJ2-5|TRBD1|TRBV7-3
TGTGCCAGCAGCCCGCGGACAGGGGGCTATGGGGAGACCCAGTACTTC
CASSPRTGGYGETQYF
>TRBJ1-6|TRBD1|TRBV5-1
TGCGCCAGCAGCCTTGGACAGGCGGATTCACCCCTCCACTTT
CASSLGQADSPLHF
>TRBJ1-2|.|TRBV20-1
TGCAGCGGGTCGGACTATGGCTACACCTTC
CSGSDYGYTF
>TRBJ2-3|.|TRBV5-4
TGTGCCAGCAGCCCCCAGGGCCCAGGAACAGATACGCAGTATTTT
CASSPQGPGTDTQYF
>TRBJ1-3|TRBD1|TRBV7-2
TGTGCCAGCAGCTCACGGACAGGGGCGGCGCACACCATATATTTT
CASSSRTGAAHTIYF
>TRBJ2-1|.|TRBV18
TGTGCCAGCTCACCACGGCACAGGGATGGGCCCTCCAATGAGCAGTTCTTC
CASSPRHRDGPSNEQFF
>TRBJ1-2|.|TRBV5-8
TGTGCCAGCAGCCCCATGGCAGGGGCTGGCTACACCTTC
CASSPMAGAGYTF
>TRBJ2-1|.|TRBV19
TGTGCCAGTACCCTGGACACCTACGGGCACAATGAGCAGTTCTTC
CASTLDTYGHNEQFF
>TRBJ1-2|.|TRBV5-1
TGCGCCAGCAGCTTGGGGGCCTCTGGTGGCTACACCTTC
CASSLGASGGYTF
>TRBJ2-2|TRBD2|TRBV2
TGTGCCAGCAGTGAAGTCCCTGGACTAGCCGGCGGGGAGCTGTTTTTT
CASSEVPGLAGGELFF
>TRBJ1-1|TRBD1|TRBV7-9
TGTGCCAGCAGCCCAGGGGGCGCGAACACTGAAGCTTTCTTT
CASSPGGANTEAFF
>TRBJ1-6|.|TRBV7-3
TGTGCCAGCAGCTTAGGAGGGAATTCACCCCTCCACTTT
CASSLGGNSPLHF
>TRBJ1-2|.|TRBV27
TGTGCCAGCAGTTTACAGGGCAATGGCTACACCTTC
CASSLQGNGYTF
>TRBJ1-2|TRBD1|TRBV7-2
TGTGCCAGCAGCCCCACAGGGGCTAACTATGGCTACACCTTC
CASSPTGANYGYTF
>TRBJ1-5|TRBD1|TRBV7-6
TGTGCCAGCATCCCCCGGACAGGGGGCAAACAGCCCCAGCATTTT
CASIPRTGGKQPQHF
>TRBJ1-4|.|TRBV11-2
TGTGCCAGCAGCCCTGGGCAGGGAAATGAAAAACTGTTTTTT
CASSPGQGNEKLFF
>TRBJ1-6|.|TRBV10-2
TGCGCCAGCAGTGTTAGGACACCGAACAATTCACCCCTCCACTTT
CASSVRTPNNSPLHF
>TRBJ2-2|.|TRBV5-1
TGCGCCAGCAGCCTCGACATATTCACCGGGGAGCTGTTTTTT
CASSLDIFTGELFF
>TRBJ2-3|TRBD2|TRBV5-8
TGTGCCAGCAACAATCCTATAGCGGGGGGCACAGATACGCAGTATTTT
CASNNPIAGGTDTQYF
>TRBJ1-2|TRBD1|TRBV7-2
TGTGCCAGCAGCCCCCAACCCAGGGGGCAAGTTGGCTACACCTTC
CASSPQPRGQVGYTF
>TRBJ2-4|TRBD2|TRBV6-5
TGTGCCAGCAGGGTAGCGGGAGGGGAAAACATTCAGTACTTC
CASRVAGGENIQYF
>TRBJ2-5|.|TRBV4-2
TGTGCCAGCAGCCAAGATCCCCTGGACAGAGACCAGTACTTC
CASSQDPLDRDQYF
>TRBJ2-2|TRBD2|TRBV7-2
TGTGCCAGCAGCCCATGGGCGGGGGGGCCCAACACCGGGGAGCTGTTTTTT
CASSPWAGGPNTGELFF
>TRBJ1-6|.|TRBV7-3
TGTGCCAGCAGCTTAGAGGGACTCATCGGTTCACCCCTCCACTTT
CASSLEGLIGSPLHF
>TRBJ2-1|.|TRBV27
TGTGCCAGCAGTCCGAGAGGGCTCTTCCTCCAGTTCTTC
CASSPRGLFLQFF
>TRBJ1-5|.|TRBV28
TGTGCCAGCAGCTCCTATAGAAATTCCCGCAATCAGCCCCAGCATTTT
CASSSYRNSRNQPQHF
>TRBJ1-3|.|TRBV5-1
TGCGCCAGCAGCTTGGCCGGGCCAGGGTTTGGAAACACCATATATTTT
CASSLAGPGFGNTIYF
>TRBJ1-1|TRBD1|TRBV10-3
TGTGCCATCAGGGACAGGCGGGAGAACACTGAAGCTTTCTTT
CAIRDRRENTEAFF
>TRBJ2-5|.|TRBV7-3
TGTGCCAGCAGCCCTCTCGGTAGCCCAGAGACCCAGTACTTC
CASSPLGSPETQYF
>TRBJ2-3|.|TRBV5-4
TGTGCCAGCAGCTTGGCCCAGGGGGGCGGGGATACGCAGTATTTT
CASSLAQGGGDTQYF
>TRBJ1-1|.|TRBV27
TGTGCCAGCAGAACCGGGAGCGGGACCACTGAAGCTTTCTTT
CASRTGSGTTEAFF
>TRBJ2-7|TRBD1|TRBV28
TGTGCCAGCTCGACAGGGATTTACGAGCAGTACTTC
CASSTGIYEQYF
>TRBJ2-3|TRBD2|TRBV7-3
TGTGCCAGCAGTCCCGGGGGGGCCGACACAGATACGCAGTATTTT
CASSPGGADTDTQYF
>TRBJ1-1|TRBD1|TRBV5-1
TGCGCCAGCAGCTCTAATACAGGGGCCGGTGACGCTTTCTTT
CASSSNTGAGDAFF
>TRBJ2-5|.|TRBV7-9
TGTGCCAGCAGCTTAGTTGTTAGCGGAGAGACCCAGTACTTC
CASSLVVSGETQYF
>TRBJ2-7|.|TRBV28
TGTGCCAGCACCCTCAGCGGCAGCTCCTACGAGCAGTACTTC
CASTLSGSSYEQYF
>TRBJ1-2|.|TRBV28
TGTGCCAGCAGTTTAGGAGACAGCTATGGCTACACCTTC
CASSLGDSYGYTF
>TRBJ1-1|TRBD1|TRBV7-9
TGTGCCAGCAGCTGGACAGGGAGCACTGAAGCTTTCTTT
CASSWTGSTEAFF
>TRBJ1-1|TRBD1|TRBV5-5
TGTGCCAGCAGCTTCAGGGACAGGGTCACTGAAGCTTTCTTT
CASSFRDRVTEAFF
>TRBJ1-6|.|TRBV7-9
TGTGCCAGCAGCTCCTCTGGGGGGGTGTATAATTCACCCCTCCACTTT
CASSSSGGVYNSPLHF
>TRBJ2-2|.|TRBV11-2
TGTGCCAGCAGCATATCCGGGACTTCGAACACCGGGGAGCTGTTTTTT
CASSISGTSNTGELFF
>TRBJ1-6|.|TRBV2
TGTGCCAGCAGTGATGTCAGCAGACGGGATAATTCACCCCTCCACTTT
CASSDVSRRDNSPLHF
>TRBJ1-3|TRBD1|TRBV4-3
TGCGCCAGCAGCCCTACCTCGGGACAGGGAAACACCATATATTTT
CASSPTSGQGNTIYF
>TRBJ1-6|.|TRBV5-5
TGTGCCAGCAGCTGGGAAGACAGCTTTTCACCCCTCCACTTT
CASSWEDSFSPLHF
>TRBJ1-2|.|TRBV28
TGTGCCAGCAGTTCCCAGTTCTATGGCTACACCTTC
CASSSQFYGYTF
>TRBJ1-5|TRBD1|TRBV6-5
TGTGCCAGCAGGATGCAGGGGGAACAGCCCCAGCATTTT
CASRMQGEQPQHF
>TRBJ2-5|.|TRBV7-8
TGTGCCAGCAGCTTATCTGTGTACAGGGCAGAGACCCAGTACTTC
CASSLSVYRAETQYF